Listed below are T cell receptor beta chains from one sample, sequenced in a study of shared clonotypes between healthy human individuals. The repertoire was sequenced with immunoSEQ multiplex PCR; TCRdb's copy has only in-frame clones and lacks some. There are 2,100,000 or so clones in the sample; nearly 97% occur only once, and roughly 0.13% lies in the top ten. Sequenced input: naive CD4+ T cells sorted from blood. All receptors come from a man in his late teens or twenties in good health. CDR3s leave out the opening cysteine and the closing phenylalanine or tryptophan. Each record gives: CDR3 protein, V gene, clone size, J gene. Rows may omit the clone size; those that give it use once, few, many or a size class.

ASSHLGKNYGYT	TRBV19	NA	TRBJ1-2
ASSGLAEQY	TRBV7-9	NA	TRBJ2-7
ASSKPPGNEQF	TRBV6-5	once	TRBJ2-1
AFSGQALYEQY	TRBV30	NA	TRBJ2-7
ASSLPNYNEQF	TRBV19	NA	TRBJ2-1
ASSPQDANTGELF	TRBV18	NA	TRBJ2-2
ASSLSLGEQY	TRBV7-9	NA	TRBJ2-7
ASSLEFGDRGSQPQH	TRBV7-9	NA	TRBJ1-5
ASSEALAGGSDTQY	TRBV10-1	NA	TRBJ2-3
ATGDSGNTPDTQY	TRBV15	NA	TRBJ2-3
ASSQDTGELF	TRBV4-1	NA	TRBJ2-2